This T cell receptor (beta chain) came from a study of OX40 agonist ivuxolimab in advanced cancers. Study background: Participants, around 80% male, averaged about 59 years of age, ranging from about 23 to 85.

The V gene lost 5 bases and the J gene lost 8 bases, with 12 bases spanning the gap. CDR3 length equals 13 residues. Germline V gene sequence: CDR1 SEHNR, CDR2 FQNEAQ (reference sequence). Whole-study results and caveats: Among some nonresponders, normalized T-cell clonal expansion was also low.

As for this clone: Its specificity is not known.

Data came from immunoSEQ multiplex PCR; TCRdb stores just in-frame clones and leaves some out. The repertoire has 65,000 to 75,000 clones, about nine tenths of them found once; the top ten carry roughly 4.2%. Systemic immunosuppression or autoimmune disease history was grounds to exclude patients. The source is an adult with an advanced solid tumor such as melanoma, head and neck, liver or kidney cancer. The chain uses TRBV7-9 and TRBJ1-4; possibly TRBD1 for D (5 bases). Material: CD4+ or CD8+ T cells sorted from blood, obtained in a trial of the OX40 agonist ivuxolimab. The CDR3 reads CASSIRQREKLFF. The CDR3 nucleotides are TGTGCCAGCAGCATCAGACAGCGGGAAAAACTGTTTTTT.